One and the same sample provided the 14 T cell receptor beta chains below, sequenced in a study of blood T cell repertoires in COVID-19. Repertoires were generated with immunoSEQ multiplex PCR, while TCRdb's copy carries only in-frame clones and drops some. The sample has about 210,000 clones, around 86% seen once. The source material was PBMCs or T cells enriched from blood (not recorded which). Receptors were obtained from a man aged 25 to 40 in a cohort exposed to, infected with or recovered from COVID-19 (not recorded which).

The CDR3 nucleotides read TGCGCCAGCAGCTTGGGGGCGGGATCTAATGAAAAACTGTTTTTT. It codes for CASSLGAGSNEKLFF. The chain joins TRBV5-1 to TRBJ1-4, with D unclear. Trimming removed 0 bases from V and 3 bases from J, with 9 bases in between. CDR3 length: 15 amino acids. Germline CDR1 SGHRS, CDR2 YFSETQ.

This clone was observed a few times. This rearrangement joins TRBV20-1 to TRBJ2-7; TRBD2 aligns across 7 bases. There are 17 residues in the CDR3. V trimming: 3 bases; J trimming: 2 bases; junction bases outside the gene matches: 16. Germline V gene lookup returns CDR1 DFQATT and CDR2 SNEGSKA (reference sequence). CDR3 protein: CSASAGTFAGVPYEQYF. The CDR3 DNA sequence: TGCAGTGCTAGTGCCGGGACCTTCGCGGGAGTACCCTACGAGCAGTACTTC.

V is TRBV28 and J is TRBJ1-3; 9 bases fit TRBD1. This CDR3 is built from 15 residues. J gave up 2 bases and V 6 bases, and 5 bases lay outside the gene matches. From germline, CDR1 is MDHEN and CDR2 SYDVKM. CDR3 region: CASRLGQGPGNTIYF. As DNA, the CDR3 is TGTGCCAGCAGACTGGGACAGGGCCCTGGAAACACCATATATTTT.

This chain uses TRBV28 with TRBJ2-1; a weak D match, TRBD2 (5 bases). V lost 5 bases and J 5 bases, leaving 13 bases between the germline ends. Germline V gene lookup returns CDR1 MDHEN and CDR2 SYDVKM. The CDR3 is 14 residues long. CDR3 loop: CASSQLAGDNEQFF. The CDR3 DNA reads as TGTGCCAGCAGTCAGTTGGCGGGTGACAATGAGCAGTTCTTC.

The count of this clone is one. The junction differs from germline at one of its ends, possibly a read error. The rearrangement links TRBV20-1 to TRBJ2-7; 7 positions match TRBD2. The V gene's germline CDR1 is DFQATT and CDR2 SNEGSKA (reference sequence). This CDR3 is 11 amino acids long. The CDR3 here is CSAETSLDFHF. CDR3 nucleotide sequence: TGCAGTGCTGAGACTAGCTTAGACTTTCACTTC.

The J gene is TRBJ2-5, the V gene TRBV18, with 8 positions matching TRBD1. CDR1 and CDR2 (germline): KGHSH, LQKENI. The CDR3 has 16 residues. The V and J ends lost 3 bases and 7 bases, in that order; junction bases with no gene match: 13. Written as DNA, the CDR3 is TGTGCCAGCTCACCCGGGACAGGAGTCCTCCGGGGGACCCAGTACTTC. It specifies CASSPGTGVLRGTQYF.

This clone was counted only a few times. CDR3 loop: CASSPRDRGNTIYF. The CDR3 nucleotides are TGTGCCAGCAGCCCCCGGGACAGGGGAAACACCATATATTTT. The rearrangement joins TRBV5-4 to TRBJ1-3; 8 bases are shared with TRBD1. CDR3 length: 14 residues. Germline trimming cut 4 bases from V and 4 bases from J; bases unmatched to any gene: 4. CDR1 is SGHNT, CDR2 YYREEE, per germline (reference sequence).

The V and J genes are TRBV4-3 and TRBJ1-2; 9 nucleotides align to TRBD1. In germline, CDR1 is LGHNA, CDR2 YSLEER. V was clipped by 4 bases and J by 6 bases; unmatched bases: 6. The CDR3 covers 14 residues. CDR3 coding DNA: TGCGCCAGCAGCCCGTACAGGGGGCATCATGGCTACACCTTC. This sequence encodes CASSPYRGHHGYTF.

This sequence joins TRBV7-3 and TRBJ2-2, with 7 bases identical to TRBD2. With 0 bases clipped from V and 4 bases from J, the junction kept 11 bases outside the gene matches. CDR1 and CDR2 from the germline V gene are SGHTA and FQGTGA. The CDR3 loop spans 18 amino acids. CDR3 nucleotide sequence: TGTGCCAGCAGCTTAACGCGCGGCGGACTAGACGGCACCGGGGAGCTGTTTTTT. It encodes CASSLTRGGLDGTGELFF.

This chain uses TRBV28 with TRBJ1-6; D remains ambiguous. CDR3 length: 11 residues. Germline CDR1 reads MDHEN; CDR2 reads SYDVKM. V was clipped by 6 bases and J by 9 bases, with 6 bases between them. CDR3 bases: TGTGCCAGCAGCTCCAGTTCACCCCTCCACTTT. It codes for CASSSSSPLHF.

This chain links TRBV5-1 with TRBJ1-1; D may be TRBD1 (6 bases). This CDR3 spans 16 amino acids. Trimming stripped 5 bases from V and 3 bases from J, with 20 bases between. Germline CDR1 is SGHRS and CDR2 is YFSETQ. This CDR3 reads CASRLGTLGRHTEAFF. CDR3 sequence (DNA): TGCGCCAGCAGACTCGGGACACTTGGGCGCCACACTGAAGCTTTCTTT.

The rearrangement joins TRBV2 to TRBJ1-2; 8 bases line up with TRBD1. The CDR3 contains 13 residues. The junction had 3 bases not matched to a gene; V was cut back by 4 bases and J by 5 bases. Looked up from germline, CDR1 is SNHLY and CDR2 is FYNNEI. This chain's CDR3 is CASSVRTGYGYTF. DNA for the CDR3: TGTGCCAGCAGTGTCAGGACAGGGTATGGCTACACCTTC.

The rearrangement joins TRBV25-1 to TRBJ1-2; D not certain. Trimming cost V 3 bases and J 4 bases, with 6 bases left between them. Germline V CDR1 and CDR2: MGHDK, SYGVNS. The CDR3 runs 12 residues. CDR3 bases: TGTGCCAGCAGTGATCTTAGCTATGGCTACACCTTC. Residues: CASSDLSYGYTF.

This clone was seen only once. The chain employs TRBV7-2 and TRBJ1-5; 7 nucleotides align to TRBD1. With 1 base clipped from V and 2 bases from J, the junction kept 11 bases outside the gene matches. The germline V gene has CDR1 SGHTA and CDR2 FQGNSA. CDR3 length: 18 amino acids. This chain's CDR3 is CASSLVPGQMTGNQPQHF. DNA for the CDR3: TGTGCCAGCAGCTTAGTCCCGGGACAGATGACAGGCAATCAGCCCCAGCATTTT.